Listed below are T cell receptor beta chains from one sample, sequenced in a study of blood T cell repertoires in COVID-19. The assay was immunoSEQ multiplex PCR, and TCRdb's table has in-frame clones only and misses some. There are about 160,000 clones in the sample; 80% occur only once, and less than 4% lies in the top ten. The sample comprised PBMCs or T cells enriched from blood (not recorded which). All receptors come from an older woman who had recovered from COVID-19. The CDR3 runs from the conserved cysteine through the conserved F or W. The order of the fields is D gene, J gene, clone size, V gene, CDR3 DNA, CDR3 protein. The D gene is left open where the match is weak. Clone size is given for some rows only: seen once, a few or many times, or a class if the clone is expanded.

D: TRBD2
J: TRBJ2-7
size: .
V: TRBV6-1
DNA: TGTGCCAGCAGTGAGTCTAGCGGGGAGCTCTACGAGCAGTACTTC
CDR3: CASSESSGELYEQYF

D: .
J: TRBJ1-1
size: .
V: TRBV5-1
DNA: TGCGCCAGCAGCCAGACTGTCAACACTGAAGCTTTCTTT
CDR3: CASSQTVNTEAFF

D: TRBD1
J: TRBJ2-3
size: .
V: TRBV18
DNA: TGTGCCAGCTCACCCGGACAGGGGGCAGGGGATACGCAGTATTTT
CDR3: CASSPGQGAGDTQYF

D: TRBD1
J: TRBJ2-7
size: many
V: TRBV11-2
DNA: TGTGCCAGCAGCTTTACCGGGACAGGGCGAGGCGAGCAGTACTTC
CDR3: CASSFTGTGRGEQYF

D: .
J: TRBJ1-1
size: .
V: TRBV3-1/TRBV3-2
DNA: TGTGCCAGCAGCCAAGATCTAGACACTGAAGCTTTCTTT
CDR3: CASSQDLDTEAFF

D: .
J: TRBJ1-2
size: .
V: TRBV1
DNA: TGCACCAGCAGCCGATCAGGGTGTAGAGGCTACACCTTC
CDR3: CTSSRSGCRGYTF

D: .
J: TRBJ1-3
size: .
V: TRBV18
DNA: TGTGCCAGCTCATCGCGGAGGCAGGAGGCTTCTGGAAACACCATATATTTT
CDR3: CASSSRRQEASGNTIYF

D: .
J: TRBJ2-1
size: .
V: TRBV30
DNA: TGTGCCTGGGACCCTAGCCGGGGACACAAAGGGGATGAGCAGTTCTTC
CDR3: CAWDPSRGHKGDEQFF

D: .
J: TRBJ1-2
size: .
V: TRBV7-3
DNA: TGTGCCAGCAGCTTAGATCCAGGGCTGGGCTACACCTTC
CDR3: CASSLDPGLGYTF

D: .
J: TRBJ2-7
size: once
V: TRBV29-1
DNA: TGCAGCGTTGTTCGCCAGGGAAACTCCTACGAGCAGTACTTC
CDR3: CSVVRQGNSYEQYF

D: .
J: TRBJ1-2
size: few
V: TRBV7-9
DNA: TGTGCCAGCAGCTTAGCGAGCGTCCAGCTAGGCTACACCTTC
CDR3: CASSLASVQLGYTF

D: .
J: TRBJ1-2
size: few
V: TRBV14
DNA: TGTGCCAGCAGCCCATCGACTGTCCGGGGCTACACCTTC
CDR3: CASSPSTVRGYTF

D: .
J: TRBJ1-5
size: once
V: TRBV21-1
DNA: TGTGCCAGCAGCCGCCGCACCACAGGGGCCAATCAGCCCCAGCATTTT
CDR3: CASSRRTTGANQPQHF

D: TRBD1
J: TRBJ1-2
size: .
V: TRBV19
DNA: TGTGCCAGTAGTATAGGACTACGGGACAGGGATTCTAGCACCTTC
CDR3: CASSIGLRDRDSSTF

D: .
J: TRBJ1-2
size: few
V: TRBV27
DNA: TGTGCCAGCAGTTTAGGAGGGGTTCATGGCTACACCTTC
CDR3: CASSLGGVHGYTF

D: TRBD2
J: TRBJ2-2
size: .
V: TRBV5-6
DNA: TGTGCCAGCAGCTTGGGGGAGGGAACTAGCCGGCCCGGGGAGCTGTTTTTT
CDR3: CASSLGEGTSRPGELFF

D: TRBD1
J: TRBJ1-4
size: .
V: TRBV9
DNA: TGTGCCAGCAGCCCCCGGGACAGGGGAAGGGAAAAACTGTTTTTT
CDR3: CASSPRDRGREKLFF

D: .
J: TRBJ1-3
size: .
V: TRBV7-2
DNA: TGTGCCAGCAGCTCTCAGGGTTTCTCTGGAAACACCATATATTTT
CDR3: CASSSQGFSGNTIYF

D: TRBD1
J: TRBJ2-2
size: .
V: TRBV18
DNA: TGTGCCAGCTCACCCGGGACAGATGGCACCGGGGAGCTGTTTTTT
CDR3: CASSPGTDGTGELFF

D: TRBD2
J: TRBJ2-5
size: once
V: TRBV19
DNA: TGTGCCAGTAGTATAGAGTGGGGGAGCGGGGGCCCCCAAGAGACCCAGTACTTC
CDR3: CASSIEWGSGGPQETQYF

D: .
J: TRBJ2-3
size: .
V: TRBV6-5
DNA: TGTGCCCTTAGAGGGGGGGGTACCACGCAGTATTTT
CDR3: CALRGGGTTQYF

D: TRBD2
J: TRBJ2-2
size: few
V: TRBV11-2
DNA: TGTGCCAGCAGCCTACTAGCGGGGGGCACCGGGGAGCTGTTTTTT
CDR3: CASSLLAGGTGELFF

D: .
J: TRBJ2-3
size: .
V: TRBV5-1
DNA: TGCGCCAGCAGCCCGAACCCGGGTTCGGATACGCAGTATTTT
CDR3: CASSPNPGSDTQYF

D: .
J: TRBJ2-7
size: .
V: TRBV7-9
DNA: TGTGCCAGCAGCCCCTACCACGATGGCGAGCAGTACTTC
CDR3: CASSPYHDGEQYF